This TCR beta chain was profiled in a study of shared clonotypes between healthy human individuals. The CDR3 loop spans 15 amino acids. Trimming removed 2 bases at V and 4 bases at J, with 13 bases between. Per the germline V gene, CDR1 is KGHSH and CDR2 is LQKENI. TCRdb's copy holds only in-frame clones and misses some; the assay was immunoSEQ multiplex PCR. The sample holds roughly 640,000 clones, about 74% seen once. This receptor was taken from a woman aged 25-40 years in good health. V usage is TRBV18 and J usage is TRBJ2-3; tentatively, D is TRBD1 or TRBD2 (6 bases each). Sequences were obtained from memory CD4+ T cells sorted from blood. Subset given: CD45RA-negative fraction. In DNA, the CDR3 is TGTGCCAGCTCACCAAGGGGGGTTCAGGCAGATACGCAGTATTTT. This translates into CASSPRGVQADTQYF. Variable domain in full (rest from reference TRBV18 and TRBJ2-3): NAGVMQNPRHLVRRRGQEARLRCSPMKGHSHVYWYRQLPEEGLKFMVYLQKENIIDESGMPKERFSAEFPKEGPSILRIQQVVRGDSAAYFCASSPRGVQADTQYFGPGTRLTVL.